The 15 T cell receptor beta chains below come from one sample, sequenced in a study of radiotherapy plus CTLA-4 blockade in lung cancer. Repertoires were generated with immunoSEQ multiplex PCR, while TCRdb's copy carries only in-frame clones and drops some. The sample includes some 73,000 clones, 78% of them seen just once. The starting material was peripheral blood, obtained from a patient treated with radiotherapy plus ipilimumab. The source of these receptors is a human donor with non-small cell lung cancer whose response to radiotherapy plus ipilimumab could not be evaluated. Some clones in this sample may be carry-over from other donors' samples.

The rearrangement links TRBV6-1 to TRBJ1-5; D perhaps matches TRBD1 (5 bases). CDR1 and CDR2 from the germline V gene are MNHNS and SASEGT. Deletions cut 2 bases from V and 0 bases from J, with 11 bases between. The CDR3 sequence is 16 residues long. Written as DNA, the CDR3 is TGTGCCAGCAGTGAAACTCGGGGGTTTAGCAATCAGCCCCAGCATTTT. Amino acid sequence: CASSETRGFSNQPQHF.

The J gene is TRBJ2-4, the V gene TRBV19; no reliable D call. The germline V gene encodes CDR1 LNHDA and CDR2 SQIVND (reference sequence). The CDR3 spans 16 residues. Trimming cost V 4 bases and J 4 bases, with 17 bases left between them. For the CDR3, the DNA is TGTGCCAGTAGTAGGGCGCCGGTAACCGAGAAAAACATTCAGTACTTC. It is translated as CASSRAPVTEKNIQYF.

The rearrangement joins TRBV6-5 to TRBJ1-5; 9 positions match TRBD1. Per germline, CDR1 MNHEY and CDR2 SVGAGI. Trimming took 7 bases from V and 7 from J; bases not matched to a gene: 5. The CDR3 has 13 amino acids. The CDR3 region has the DNA TGTGCCAGCACCGACGGACAGGGGCAGCCCCAGCATTTT. Amino acids: CASTDGQGQPQHF.

This clone came up a few times. CDR3 sequence reads: CASSLATGQGQETQYF. In nucleotides, the CDR3 is TGTGCCAGCAGCTTAGCTACTGGACAGGGGCAAGAGACCCAGTACTTC. J is TRBJ2-5 and V is TRBV7-2; the match to TRBD1 covers 9 bases. The CDR3 is 16 amino acids. Per the germline V gene, CDR1 is SGHTA and CDR2 is FQGNSA. After removal of 0 bases from V and 2 bases from J, the junction contained 4 bases not matched to a gene.

This clone appeared a few times. The chain couples TRBV28 to TRBJ1-3; a possible D gene is TRBD1 (5 bases). The CDR3 extends over 15 amino acids. V was trimmed by 1 base and J by 2 bases, leaving 9 bases between them. The V gene's germline CDR1 is MDHEN and CDR2 SYDVKM. CDR3 amino acids: CASSLLGGTGNTIYF. The CDR3 DNA reads TGTGCCAGCAGTTTATTGGGGGGTACTGGAAACACCATATATTTT.

The rearrangement links TRBV11-3 to TRBJ1-1; 7 bases align to TRBD1. This CDR3 is 12 amino acids long. Germline values: CDR1 SGHNT, CDR2 YENEEA. The V segment lost 5 bases and the J segment 10 bases; nucleotides outside the gene matches: 7. CDR3 amino acids: CASSDRAGVAFF. The CDR3 nucleotides are TGTGCCAGCAGCGACAGGGCCGGGGTAGCTTTCTTT.

In this sample, this clone turned up a few times. J is TRBJ2-1 and V is TRBV27, with TRBD2 matching over 13 bases. The V gene end was trimmed by 5 bases and the J gene end by 0 bases; junction bases not matched to a gene: 7. Germline lookup yields CDR1 MNHEY and CDR2 SMNVEV (reference sequence). The CDR3 is 18 residues long. The chain's CDR3 is CASSPGTSGASSYNEQFF. The DNA of the CDR3 is TGTGCCAGCAGTCCCGGGACTAGCGGGGCTAGCTCCTACAATGAGCAGTTCTTC.

The sample holds a few counts of this clone. The genes are TRBV20-1 and TRBJ2-5; D is unresolved. CDR1 and CDR2 from the germline V gene are DFQATT and SNEGSKA (reference sequence). The ends were cut back, 5 bases at V and 2 bases at J, with 3 bases in the middle. The CDR3 is 10 residues long. The CDR3 coding sequence is TGCAGTGCTCGGCAAGAGACCCAGTACTTC. This codes for CSARQETQYF.

J is TRBJ1-2 and V is TRBV7-8; TRBD1 is a possible D gene (6 bases). Trimming cost V 1 base and J 9 bases, with 9 bases left between them. Looked up from germline, CDR1 is SGHVS and CDR2 is FQNEAQ. The CDR3 extends over 12 amino acids. This chain's CDR3 is CASSLGQGSYTF. In DNA, the CDR3 is TGTGCCAGCAGCTTAGGGCAGGGGAGCTACACCTTC.

The chain has TRBV19 and TRBJ2-1; TRBD1 might be the D (6 bases). Trimming shortened V by 4 bases and J by 4 bases, and 14 bases separated the two germline ends. The CDR3 is made up of 15 amino acids. Germline-derived CDR1 and CDR2 are LNHDA and SQIVND (reference sequence). Here the CDR3 DNA reads TGTGCCAGTAGTAGTCGTCAGGGGTTTTACAATGAGCAGTTCTTC. Amino acid sequence: CASSSRQGFYNEQFF.

This chain joins TRBV6-5 and TRBJ2-6; D call uncertain. V dropped 6 bases and J dropped 0 bases, with 6 bases sitting between them. The germline gives CDR1 MNHEY, CDR2 SVGAGI. The length of the CDR3 is 14 residues. This CDR3 is CASSPSSGANVLTF. The CDR3 region has the DNA TGTGCCAGCAGCCCGAGCTCTGGGGCCAACGTCCTGACTTTC.

The chain joins TRBV4-2 to TRBJ2-1, with TRBD1 matching over 8 bases. V lost 5 bases and J lost 7; bases outside the gene matches: 16. Germline CDR1 reads LGHNA; CDR2 reads YNFKEQ. The CDR3 length is 17 residues. DNA of the CDR3: TGTGCCAGCAGCTTATACGTGGCCGGACAGGGAAGGAATGAGCAGTTCTTC. Translated, it gives CASSLYVAGQGRNEQFF.

The V gene is TRBV28, the J gene TRBJ1-6, with unresolved D. The ends were cut back, 4 bases at V and 2 bases at J, with 6 bases in the middle. Germline CDR1 MDHEN, CDR2 SYDVKM. This CDR3 contains 14 residues. The DNA for the CDR3 is TGTGCCAGCAGTTACGGGACCTATAATTCACCCCTCCACTTT. Translated, it gives CASSYGTYNSPLHF.

The chain combines TRBV6-5 with TRBJ1-2; perhaps TRBD1 as D (5 bases). CDR3 size: 15 residues. Germline CDR1 MNHEY, CDR2 SVGAGI. Trimming stripped 0 bases from V and 4 bases from J, with 12 bases between. CDR3 DNA: TGTGCCAGCAGTTACTCGGTTCAGGGCCTCTATGGCTACACCTTC. This gives the protein CASSYSVQGLYGYTF.

J is TRBJ1-1 and V is TRBV6-1; D is perhaps TRBD1 (5 bases). Trimming stripped 8 bases from V and 0 bases from J, with 10 bases between. The CDR3 has 13 amino acids. Germline CDR1 MNHNS, CDR2 SASEGT. As DNA, the CDR3 is TGTGCCAGCTCGACAGCCCTGAACACTGAAGCTTTCTTT. It is translated as CASSTALNTEAFF.